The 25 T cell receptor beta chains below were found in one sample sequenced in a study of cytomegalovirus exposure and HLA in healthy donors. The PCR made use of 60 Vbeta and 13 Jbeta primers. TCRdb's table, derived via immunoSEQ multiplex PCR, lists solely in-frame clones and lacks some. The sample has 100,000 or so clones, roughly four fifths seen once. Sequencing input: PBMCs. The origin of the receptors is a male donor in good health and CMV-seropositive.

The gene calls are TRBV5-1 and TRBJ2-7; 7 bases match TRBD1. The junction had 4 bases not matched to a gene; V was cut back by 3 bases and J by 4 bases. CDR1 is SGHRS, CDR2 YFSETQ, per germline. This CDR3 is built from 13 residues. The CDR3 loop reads CASSSTTGYEQYF. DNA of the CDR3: TGCGCCAGCAGCTCGACGACAGGGTACGAGCAGTACTTC.

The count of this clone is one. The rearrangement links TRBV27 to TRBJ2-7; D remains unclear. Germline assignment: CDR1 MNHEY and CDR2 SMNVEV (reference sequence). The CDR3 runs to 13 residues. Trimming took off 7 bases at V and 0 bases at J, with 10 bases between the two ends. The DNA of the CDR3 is TGTGCCAGCATTGGTAGCTTCTCCTACGAGCAGTACTTC. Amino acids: CASIGSFSYEQYF.

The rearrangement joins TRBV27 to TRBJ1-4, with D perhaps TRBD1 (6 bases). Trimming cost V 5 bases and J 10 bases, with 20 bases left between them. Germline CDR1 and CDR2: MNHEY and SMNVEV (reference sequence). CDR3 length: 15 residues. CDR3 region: CASSIARDTLGKLFF. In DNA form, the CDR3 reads TGTGCCAGCAGTATTGCTCGGGACACCCTTGGAAAACTGTTTTTT.

CDR3 sequence: CASSAPDRIYGYTF. DNA of the CDR3: TGTGCCAGCAGTGCCCCCGACAGGATATATGGCTACACCTTC. This chain links TRBV6-5 with TRBJ1-2; a possible D gene is TRBD1 (6 bases). Trimming shortened V by 5 bases and J by 5 bases, and 15 bases separated the two germline ends. From germline, CDR1 is MNHEY and CDR2 SVGAGI. The CDR3 runs 14 residues.

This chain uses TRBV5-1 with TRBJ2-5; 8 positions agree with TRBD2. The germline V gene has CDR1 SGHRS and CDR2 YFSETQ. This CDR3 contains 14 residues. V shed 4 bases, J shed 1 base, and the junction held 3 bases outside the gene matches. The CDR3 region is CASSPGGAQETQYF. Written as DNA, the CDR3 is TGCGCCAGCAGCCCCGGGGGGGCCCAAGAGACCCAGTACTTC. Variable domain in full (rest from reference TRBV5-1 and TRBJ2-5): KAGVTQTPRYLIKTRGQQVTLSCSPISGHRSVSWYQQTPGQGLQFLFEYFSETQRNKGNFPGRFSGRQFSNSRSEMNVSTLELGDSALYLCASSPGGAQETQYFGPGTRLLVL.

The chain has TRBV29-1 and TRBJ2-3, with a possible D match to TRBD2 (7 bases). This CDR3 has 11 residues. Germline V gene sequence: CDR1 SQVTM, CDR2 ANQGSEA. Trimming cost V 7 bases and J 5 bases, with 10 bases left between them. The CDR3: CSDGGQDTQYF. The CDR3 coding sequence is TGCAGCGACGGGGGGCAAGATACGCAGTATTTT.

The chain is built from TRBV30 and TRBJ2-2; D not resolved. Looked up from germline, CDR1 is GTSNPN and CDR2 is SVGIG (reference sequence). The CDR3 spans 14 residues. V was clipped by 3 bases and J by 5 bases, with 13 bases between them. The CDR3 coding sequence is TGTGCCTGGAGGGTCCCGAAGGAGACCGGGGAGCTGTTTTTT. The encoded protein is CAWRVPKETGELFF.

CDR3 sequence: CASSSDRGRGYTF. CDR3 nucleotides: TGTGCCAGCAGTTCCGACAGGGGGCGAGGCTACACCTTC. The chain is built from TRBV27 and TRBJ1-2, with TRBD1 identical over 10 bases. This CDR3 contains 13 residues. V lost 4 bases and J lost 8; bases outside the gene matches: 4. In germline, CDR1 is MNHEY, CDR2 SMNVEV (reference sequence).

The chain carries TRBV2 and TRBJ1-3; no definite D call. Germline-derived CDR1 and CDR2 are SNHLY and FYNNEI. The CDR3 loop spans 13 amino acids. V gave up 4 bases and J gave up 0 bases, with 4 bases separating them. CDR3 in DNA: TGTGCCAGCAGTGGTAGCTCTGGAAACACCATATATTTT. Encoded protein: CASSGSSGNTIYF.

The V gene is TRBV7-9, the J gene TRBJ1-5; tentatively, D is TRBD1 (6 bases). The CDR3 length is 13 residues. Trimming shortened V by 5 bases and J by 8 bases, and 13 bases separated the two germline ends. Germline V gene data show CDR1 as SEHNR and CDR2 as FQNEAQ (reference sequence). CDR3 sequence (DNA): TGTGCCAGCAGCCGCCAAGGGGGTGAGCCCCAGCATTTT. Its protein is CASSRQGGEPQHF.

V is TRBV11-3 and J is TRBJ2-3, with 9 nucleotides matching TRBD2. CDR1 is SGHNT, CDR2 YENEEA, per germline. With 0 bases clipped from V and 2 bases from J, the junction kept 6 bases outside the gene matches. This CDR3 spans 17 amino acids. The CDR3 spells CASSLDRAGGHTDTQYF. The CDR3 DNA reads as TGTGCCAGCAGCTTAGATCGGGCGGGGGGGCACACAGATACGCAGTATTTT.

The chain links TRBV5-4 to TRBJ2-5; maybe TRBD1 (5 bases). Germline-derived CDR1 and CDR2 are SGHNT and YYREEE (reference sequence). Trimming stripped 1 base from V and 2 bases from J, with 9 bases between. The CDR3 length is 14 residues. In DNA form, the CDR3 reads TGTGCCAGCAGCTTGAGACAGCTTCAAGAGACCCAGTACTTC. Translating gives CASSLRQLQETQYF.

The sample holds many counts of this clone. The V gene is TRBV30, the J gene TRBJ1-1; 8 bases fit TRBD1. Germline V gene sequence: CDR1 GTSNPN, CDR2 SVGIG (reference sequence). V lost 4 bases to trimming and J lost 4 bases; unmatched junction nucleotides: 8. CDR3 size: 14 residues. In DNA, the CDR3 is TGTGCCTGGACCACGGGGACAGGCTCCACTGAAGCTTTCTTT. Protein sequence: CAWTTGTGSTEAFF.

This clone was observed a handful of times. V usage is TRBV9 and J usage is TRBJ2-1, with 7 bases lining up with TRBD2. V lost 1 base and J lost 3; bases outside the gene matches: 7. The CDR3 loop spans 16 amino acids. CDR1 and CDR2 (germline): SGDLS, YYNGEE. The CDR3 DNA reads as TGTGCCAGCAGCGTATTGGTCCCGGGGGGCTACAATGAGCAGTTCTTC. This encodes CASSVLVPGGYNEQFF.

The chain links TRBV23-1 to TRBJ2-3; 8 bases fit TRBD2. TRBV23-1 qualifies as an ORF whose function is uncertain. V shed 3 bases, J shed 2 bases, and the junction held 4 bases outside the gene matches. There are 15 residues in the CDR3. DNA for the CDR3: TGCGCCAGCAGTCACCCGGGGGGGCCCACAGATACGCAGTATTTT. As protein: CASSHPGGPTDTQYF.

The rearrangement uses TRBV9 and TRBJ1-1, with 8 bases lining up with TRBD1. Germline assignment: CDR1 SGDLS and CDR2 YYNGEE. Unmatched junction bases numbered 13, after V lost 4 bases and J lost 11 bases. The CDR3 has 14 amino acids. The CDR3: CASSPSDRAGWAFF. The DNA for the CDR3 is TGTGCCAGCAGCCCCTCGGACAGGGCCGGATGGGCTTTCTTT.

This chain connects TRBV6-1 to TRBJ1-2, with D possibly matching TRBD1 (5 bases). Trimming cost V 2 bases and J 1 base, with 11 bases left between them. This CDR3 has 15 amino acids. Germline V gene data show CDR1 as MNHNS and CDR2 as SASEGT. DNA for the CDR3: TGTGCCAGCAGTGAATTCACAGGAATTAACTATGGCTACACCTTC. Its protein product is CASSEFTGINYGYTF.

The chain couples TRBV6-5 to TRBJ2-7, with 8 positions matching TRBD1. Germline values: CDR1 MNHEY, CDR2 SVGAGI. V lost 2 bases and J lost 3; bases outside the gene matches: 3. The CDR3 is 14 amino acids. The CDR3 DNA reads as TGTGCCAGCAGTTACAGGACAGGGAACTACGAGCAGTACTTC. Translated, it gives CASSYRTGNYEQYF.

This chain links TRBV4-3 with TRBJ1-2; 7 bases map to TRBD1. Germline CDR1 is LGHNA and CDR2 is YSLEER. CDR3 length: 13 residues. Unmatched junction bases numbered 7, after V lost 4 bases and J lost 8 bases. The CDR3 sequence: CASSPGQDDGYTF. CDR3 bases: TGCGCCAGCAGCCCAGGACAGGATGACGGCTACACCTTC.

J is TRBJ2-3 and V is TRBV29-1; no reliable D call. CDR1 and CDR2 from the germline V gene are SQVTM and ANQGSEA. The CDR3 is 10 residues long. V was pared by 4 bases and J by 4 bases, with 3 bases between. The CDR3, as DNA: TGCAGCGTTGCCTCAGATACGCAGTATTTT. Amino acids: CSVASDTQYF.

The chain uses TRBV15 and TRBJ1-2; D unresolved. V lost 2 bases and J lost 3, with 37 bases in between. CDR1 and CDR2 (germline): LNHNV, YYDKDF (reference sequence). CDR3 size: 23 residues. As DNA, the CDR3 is TGTGCCACCAGCAGACCCTTTTGGGGAGCCCCCAACGATCAGGCGGAGCTCTACTATGGCTACACCTTC. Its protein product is CATSRPFWGAPNDQAELYYGYTF.

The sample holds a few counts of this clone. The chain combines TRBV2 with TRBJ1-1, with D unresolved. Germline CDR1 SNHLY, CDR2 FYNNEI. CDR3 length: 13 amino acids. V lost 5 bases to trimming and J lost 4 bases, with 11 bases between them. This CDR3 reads CASSWTEGTEAFF. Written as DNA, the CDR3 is TGTGCCAGCAGTTGGACGGAGGGCACTGAAGCTTTCTTT.

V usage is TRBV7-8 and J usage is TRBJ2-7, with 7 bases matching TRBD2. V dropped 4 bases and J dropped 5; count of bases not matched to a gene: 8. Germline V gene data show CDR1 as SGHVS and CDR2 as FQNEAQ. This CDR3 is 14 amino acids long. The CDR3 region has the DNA TGTGCCAGCAGCTCCCCGGGGGGTTCCGACGAGCAGTACTTC. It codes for CASSSPGGSDEQYF.

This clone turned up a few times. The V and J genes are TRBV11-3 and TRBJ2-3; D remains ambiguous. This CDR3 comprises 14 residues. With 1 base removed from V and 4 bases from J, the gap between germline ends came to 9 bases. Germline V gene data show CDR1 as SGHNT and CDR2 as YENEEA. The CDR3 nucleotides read TGTGCCAGCAGCTTAGTCTCCAACTCAGATACGCAGTATTTT. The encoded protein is CASSLVSNSDTQYF.

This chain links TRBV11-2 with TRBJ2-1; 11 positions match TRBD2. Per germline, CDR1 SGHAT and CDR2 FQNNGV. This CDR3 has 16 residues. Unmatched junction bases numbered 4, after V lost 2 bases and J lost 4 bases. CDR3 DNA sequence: TGTGCCAGCAGCTTATCGACTAGCGGGGCTTACAATGAGCAGTTCTTC. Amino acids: CASSLSTSGAYNEQFF.